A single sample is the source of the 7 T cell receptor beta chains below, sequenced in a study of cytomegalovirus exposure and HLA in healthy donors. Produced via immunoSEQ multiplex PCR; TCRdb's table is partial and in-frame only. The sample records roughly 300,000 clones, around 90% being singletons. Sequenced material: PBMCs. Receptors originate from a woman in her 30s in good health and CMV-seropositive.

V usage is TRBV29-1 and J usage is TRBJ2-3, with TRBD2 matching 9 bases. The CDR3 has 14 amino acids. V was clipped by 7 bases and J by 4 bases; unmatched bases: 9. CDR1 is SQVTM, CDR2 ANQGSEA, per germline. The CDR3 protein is CSAARGLAADTQYF. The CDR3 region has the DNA TGCAGCGCCGCAAGGGGACTAGCCGCAGATACGCAGTATTTT.

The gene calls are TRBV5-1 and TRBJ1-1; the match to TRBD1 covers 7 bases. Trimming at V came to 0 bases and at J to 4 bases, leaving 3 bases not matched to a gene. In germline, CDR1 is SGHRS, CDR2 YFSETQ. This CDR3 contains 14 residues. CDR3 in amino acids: CASSLEGAFTEAFF. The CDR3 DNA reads TGCGCCAGCAGCTTGGAGGGGGCGTTCACTGAAGCTTTCTTT.

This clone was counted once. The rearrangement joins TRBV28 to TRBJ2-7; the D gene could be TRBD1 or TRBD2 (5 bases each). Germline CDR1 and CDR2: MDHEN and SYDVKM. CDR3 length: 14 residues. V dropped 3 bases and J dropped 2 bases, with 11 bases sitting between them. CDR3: CASSFGTLTYEQYF. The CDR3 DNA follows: TGTGCCAGCAGTTTTGGGACGTTAACCTACGAGCAGTACTTC. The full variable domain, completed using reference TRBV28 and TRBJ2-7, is DVKVTQSSRYLVKRTGEKVFLECVQDMDHENMFWYRQDPGLGLRLIYFSYDVKMKEKGDIPEGYSVSREKKERFSLILESASTNQTSMYLCASSFGTLTYEQYFGPGTRLTVT.

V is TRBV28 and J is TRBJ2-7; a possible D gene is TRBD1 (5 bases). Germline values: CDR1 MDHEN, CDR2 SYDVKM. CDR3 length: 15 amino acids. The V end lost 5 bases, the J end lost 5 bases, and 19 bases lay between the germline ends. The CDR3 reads CASSAQGGRSDEQYF. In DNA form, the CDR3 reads TGTGCCAGCAGTGCGCAGGGTGGACGCTCGGACGAGCAGTACTTC.

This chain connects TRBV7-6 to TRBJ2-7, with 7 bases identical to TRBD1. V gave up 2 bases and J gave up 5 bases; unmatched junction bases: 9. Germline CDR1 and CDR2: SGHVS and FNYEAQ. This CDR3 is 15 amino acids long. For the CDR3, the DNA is TGTGCCAGCAGCTTATCCCCCCAGGGGGTCCACGAGCAGTACTTC. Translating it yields CASSLSPQGVHEQYF.

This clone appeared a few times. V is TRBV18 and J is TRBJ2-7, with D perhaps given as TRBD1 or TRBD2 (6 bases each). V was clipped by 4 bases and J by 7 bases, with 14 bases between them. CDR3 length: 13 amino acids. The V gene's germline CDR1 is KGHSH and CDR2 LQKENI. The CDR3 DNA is TGTGCCAGCTCACGTGAGGGGGGCCGGGAGCAGTACTTC. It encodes CASSREGGREQYF.

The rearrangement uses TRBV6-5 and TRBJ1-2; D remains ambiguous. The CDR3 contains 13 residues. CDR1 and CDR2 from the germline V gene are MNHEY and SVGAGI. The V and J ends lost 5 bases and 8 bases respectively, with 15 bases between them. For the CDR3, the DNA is TGTGCCAGCAGTACGCCCCCTTCTTGGGGCTACACCTTC. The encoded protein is CASSTPPSWGYTF.